In its sample, the clone carrying this T cell receptor beta chain was seen a few times. Its antigen is unknown. TCRdb itself ran the reads through MiXCR, one entry per CDR3 protein. This sample has 800,000 to 950,000 distinct CDR3 sequences, with 30% to 35% found just once. The germline CDR1 and CDR2 sequences are SNHLY and FYNNEI. Trimming shortened V by 4 bases and J by 0 bases, and 16 bases separated the two germline ends. The CDR3 consists of 18 residues. This sample was included in a study of T cell repertoires in cytomegalovirus infection. Study summary: HLA-B-restricted CMV epitopes that are well studied, plus recently identified HLA-C-restricted ones, were used by the study. A matching HLA type, together with CMV infection, was signaled by public TCR beta signatures.

Study-wide results and caveats: The cumulative frequency of public TCR beta families identified carriers of CMV plus the relevant HLA.

The specimen was cultured CD8+ T cells from PBMCs, collected from culture after CMV antigen stimulation. The clonotype was recovered from a human donor in good health (CMV status not recorded). Some clones in this sample may be carry-over from other donors' samples. The gene calls are TRBV2 and TRBJ2-6; D gene ambiguous. The CDR3 protein is CASSATAYFPSGANVLTF. The CDR3 nucleotides read TGTGCCAGCAGTGCTACGGCTTACTTCCCCTCTGGGGCCAACGTCCTGACTTTC.